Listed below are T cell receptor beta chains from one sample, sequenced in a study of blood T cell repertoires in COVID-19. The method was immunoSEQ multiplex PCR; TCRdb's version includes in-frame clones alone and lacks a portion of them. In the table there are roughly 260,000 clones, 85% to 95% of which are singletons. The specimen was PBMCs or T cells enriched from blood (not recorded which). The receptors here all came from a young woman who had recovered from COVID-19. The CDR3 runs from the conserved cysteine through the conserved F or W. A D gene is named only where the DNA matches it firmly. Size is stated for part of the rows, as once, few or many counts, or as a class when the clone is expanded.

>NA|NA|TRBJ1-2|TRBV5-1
TGCGCCAGCAGCTTGGAAGGGGCCTACTATGGCTACACCTTC
CASSLEGAYYGYTF
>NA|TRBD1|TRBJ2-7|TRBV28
TGTGCCACCCACGGGGACAGGGGTGAATACGAGCAGTACTTC
CATHGDRGEYEQYF
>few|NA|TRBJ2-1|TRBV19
TGTGCAGCTAGAATCGGCTCTGAGCAGTTCTTC
CAARIGSEQFF
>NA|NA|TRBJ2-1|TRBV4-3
TGCGCCAGCAGCCTGGAGGGGAGCTCCTACAATGAGCAGTTCTTC
CASSLEGSSYNEQFF
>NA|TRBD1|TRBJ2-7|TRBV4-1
TGCGCCAGCAGCCAAGACCCGACAGGGGCGGCCTACGAGCAGTACTTC
CASSQDPTGAAYEQYF
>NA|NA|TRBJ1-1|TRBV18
TGTGCCAGCTCACCAGGGGGCCTGGACACTGAAGCTTTCTTT
CASSPGGLDTEAFF
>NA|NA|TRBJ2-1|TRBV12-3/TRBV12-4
TGTGCCAGCGGACAAGACTCCTACAATGAGCAGTTCTTC
CASGQDSYNEQFF
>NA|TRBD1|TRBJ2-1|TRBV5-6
TGTGCCAGCAGCTTGGGACAGGGAATAGCGCGGCAGTTCTTC
CASSLGQGIARQFF
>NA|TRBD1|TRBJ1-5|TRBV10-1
TGCGCCAGGAAACCTTTTTGGAGGGACAGGGAAACCTCTCAGCCCCAGCATTTT
CARKPFWRDRETSQPQHF
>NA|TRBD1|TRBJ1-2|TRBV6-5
TGTGCCAGCAGCCAGACAGGGGCCTATGGCTACACCTTC
CASSQTGAYGYTF
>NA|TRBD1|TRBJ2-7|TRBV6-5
TGTGCCAGCAGCCGACCCGGGACAGGGGTTTACGAGCAGTACTTC
CASSRPGTGVYEQYF
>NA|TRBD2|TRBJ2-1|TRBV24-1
TGTGCCACCAGTGATGGGAGCGGGAGCCCAAATTACAATGAGCAGTTCTTC
CATSDGSGSPNYNEQFF
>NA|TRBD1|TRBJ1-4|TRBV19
TGTGCCAGTAGTATAGTGTACAGGGGTGGTGTGGCTAATGAAAAACTGTTTTTT
CASSIVYRGGVANEKLFF
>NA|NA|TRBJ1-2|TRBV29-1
TGCAGCGCCACCAGACAGGACATGGACTATGGCTACACCTTC
CSATRQDMDYGYTF